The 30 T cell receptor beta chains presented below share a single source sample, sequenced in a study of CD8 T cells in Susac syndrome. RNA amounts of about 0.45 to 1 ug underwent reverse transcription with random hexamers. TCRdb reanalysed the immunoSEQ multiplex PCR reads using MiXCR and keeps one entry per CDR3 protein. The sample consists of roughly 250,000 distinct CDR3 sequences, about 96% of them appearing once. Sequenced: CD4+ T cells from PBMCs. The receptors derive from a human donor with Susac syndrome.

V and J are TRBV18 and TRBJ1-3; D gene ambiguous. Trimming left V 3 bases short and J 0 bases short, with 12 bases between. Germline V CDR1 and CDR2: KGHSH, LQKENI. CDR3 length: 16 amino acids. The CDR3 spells CASSPVDSRSGNTIYF. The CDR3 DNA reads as TGTGCCAGCTCACCCGTAGACTCCCGCTCTGGAAACACCATATATTTT.

CDR3 in amino acids: CSASPTGSGYGYTF. The CDR3 nucleotides read TGCAGTGCTTCACCGACAGGGTCAGGCTATGGCTACACCTTC. The rearrangement links TRBV20-1 to TRBJ1-2, with TRBD1 matching over 7 bases. CDR3 size: 14 residues. V was pared by 5 bases and J by 4 bases, with 10 bases of the junction left unmatched. Germline values: CDR1 DFQATT, CDR2 SNEGSKA (reference sequence).

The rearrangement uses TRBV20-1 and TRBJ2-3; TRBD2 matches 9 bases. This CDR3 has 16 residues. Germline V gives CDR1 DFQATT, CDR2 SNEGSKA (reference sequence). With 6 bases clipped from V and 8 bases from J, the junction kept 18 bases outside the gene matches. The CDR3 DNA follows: TGCAGTGCACTGAAGGGAATTAGCGGGAGAAGTAGTACGCAGTATTTT. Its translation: CSALKGISGRSSTQYF.

CDR3 residues: CASTLEGGSTDTQYF. The CDR3 nucleotides read TGTGCCAGCACTCTGGAGGGCGGGAGCACAGATACGCAGTATTTT. The rearrangement links TRBV11-3 to TRBJ2-3; weak D call: TRBD2 (6 bases). The V gene's germline CDR1 is SGHNT and CDR2 YENEEA. This CDR3 is 15 amino acids long. V lost 7 bases to trimming and J lost 0 bases, with 14 bases between them.

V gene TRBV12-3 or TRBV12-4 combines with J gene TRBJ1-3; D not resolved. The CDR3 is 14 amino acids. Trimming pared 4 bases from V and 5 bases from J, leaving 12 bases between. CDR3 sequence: CASSSRTGRNTIYF. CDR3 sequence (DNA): TGTGCCAGCAGTTCCCGGACCGGGAGAAACACCATATATTTT.

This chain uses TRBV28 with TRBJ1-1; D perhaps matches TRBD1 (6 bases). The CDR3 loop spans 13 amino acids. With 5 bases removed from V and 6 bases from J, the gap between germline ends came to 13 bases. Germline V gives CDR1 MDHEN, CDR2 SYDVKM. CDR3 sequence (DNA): TGTGCCAGCAGTCCGACGGGGGGCCCTGAAGCTTTCTTT. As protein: CASSPTGGPEAFF.

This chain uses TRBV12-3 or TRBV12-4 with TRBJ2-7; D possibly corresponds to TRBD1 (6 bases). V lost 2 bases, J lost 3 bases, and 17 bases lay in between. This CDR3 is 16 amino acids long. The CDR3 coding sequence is TGTGCCAGCAGTTTACTCGGACACAGGGTTGGCTACGAGCAGTACTTC. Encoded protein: CASSLLGHRVGYEQYF.

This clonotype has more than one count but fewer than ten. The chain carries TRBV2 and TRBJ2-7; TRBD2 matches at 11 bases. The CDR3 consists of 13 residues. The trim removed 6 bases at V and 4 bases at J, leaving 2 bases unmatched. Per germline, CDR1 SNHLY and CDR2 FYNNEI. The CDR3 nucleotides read TGTGCCAGCAGGGCTAGCGGGAGGTACGAGCAGTACTTC. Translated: CASRASGRYEQYF.

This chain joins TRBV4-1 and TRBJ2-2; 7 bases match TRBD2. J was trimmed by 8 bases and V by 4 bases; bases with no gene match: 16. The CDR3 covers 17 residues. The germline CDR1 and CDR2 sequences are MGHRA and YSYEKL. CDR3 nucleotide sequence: TGCGCCAGCAGCCGGTCAAAAGCGGGGAAAGGACGGGGGGAGCTGTTTTTT. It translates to CASSRSKAGKGRGELFF.

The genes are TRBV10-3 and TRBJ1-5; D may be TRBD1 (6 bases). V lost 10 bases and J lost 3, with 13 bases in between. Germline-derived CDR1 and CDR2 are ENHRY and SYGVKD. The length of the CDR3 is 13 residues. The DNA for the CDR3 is TGTGCCACCTCTACAGGGAACAATCAGCCCCAGCATTTT. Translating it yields CATSTGNNQPQHF.

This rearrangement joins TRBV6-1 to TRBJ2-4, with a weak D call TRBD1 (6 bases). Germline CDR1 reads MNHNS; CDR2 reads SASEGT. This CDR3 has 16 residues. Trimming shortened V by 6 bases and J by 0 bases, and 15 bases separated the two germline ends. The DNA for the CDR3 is TGTGCCAGCAGCCATGGGTTGGGGGCAGCCAAAAACATTCAGTACTTC. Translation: CASSHGLGAAKNIQYF.

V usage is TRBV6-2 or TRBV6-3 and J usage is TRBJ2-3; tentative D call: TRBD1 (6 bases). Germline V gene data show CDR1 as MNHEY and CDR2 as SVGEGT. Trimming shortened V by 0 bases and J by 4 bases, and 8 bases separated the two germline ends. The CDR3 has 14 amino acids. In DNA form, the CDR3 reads TGTGCCAGCAGTTACTCTTCAGGGGCAGATACGCAGTATTTT. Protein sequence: CASSYSSGADTQYF.

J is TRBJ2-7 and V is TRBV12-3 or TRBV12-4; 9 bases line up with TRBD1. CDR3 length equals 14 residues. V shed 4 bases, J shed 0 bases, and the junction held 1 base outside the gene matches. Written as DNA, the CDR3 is TGTGCCAGCAGTTCACAGGGGGCCTCCTACGAGCAGTACTTC. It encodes CASSSQGASYEQYF.

The CDR3 bases are TGTGCCAGCAGTTTCTCGGGAGGAGAGACCCAGTACTTC. Amino acids: CASSFSGGETQYF. The chain joins TRBV27 to TRBJ2-5; 7 bases line up with TRBD2. The germline CDR1 and CDR2 sequences are MNHEY and SMNVEV (reference sequence). Losses at the gene ends were 3 bases for V and 4 bases for J; bases not matched to a gene: 2. This CDR3 region has 13 residues.

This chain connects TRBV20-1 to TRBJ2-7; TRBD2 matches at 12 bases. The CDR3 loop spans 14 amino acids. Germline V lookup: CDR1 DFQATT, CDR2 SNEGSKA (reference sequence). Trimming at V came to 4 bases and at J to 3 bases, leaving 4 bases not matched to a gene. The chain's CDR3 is CSATQLAGGYEQYF. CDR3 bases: TGCAGTGCTACACAACTAGCGGGAGGCTACGAGCAGTACTTC.

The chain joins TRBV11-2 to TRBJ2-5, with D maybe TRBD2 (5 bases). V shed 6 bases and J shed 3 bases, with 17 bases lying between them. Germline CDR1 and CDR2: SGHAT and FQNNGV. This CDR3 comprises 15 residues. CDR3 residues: CASRSPGSWKETQYF. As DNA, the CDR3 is TGTGCCAGCAGATCTCCGGGGAGCTGGAAAGAGACCCAGTACTTC.

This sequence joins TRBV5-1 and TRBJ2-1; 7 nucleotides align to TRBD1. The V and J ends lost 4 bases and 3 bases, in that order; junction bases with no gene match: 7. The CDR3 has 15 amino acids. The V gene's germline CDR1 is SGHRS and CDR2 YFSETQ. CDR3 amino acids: CASSPKTGFYNEQFF. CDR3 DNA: TGCGCCAGCAGCCCAAAGACAGGGTTCTACAATGAGCAGTTCTTC.

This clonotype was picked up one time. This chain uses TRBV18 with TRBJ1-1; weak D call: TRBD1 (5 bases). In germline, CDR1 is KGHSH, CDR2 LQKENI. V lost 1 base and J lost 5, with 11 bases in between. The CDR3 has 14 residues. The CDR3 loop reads CASSPLRDGTEAFF. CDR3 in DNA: TGTGCCAGCTCACCACTTCGGGACGGGACTGAAGCTTTCTTT.

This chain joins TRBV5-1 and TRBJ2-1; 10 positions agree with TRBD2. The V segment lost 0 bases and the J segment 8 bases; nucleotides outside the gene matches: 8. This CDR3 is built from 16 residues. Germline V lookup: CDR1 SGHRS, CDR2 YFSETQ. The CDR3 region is CASSLGLAGGVYEQFF. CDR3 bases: TGCGCCAGCAGCTTGGGTTTAGCGGGAGGTGTCTATGAGCAGTTCTTC.

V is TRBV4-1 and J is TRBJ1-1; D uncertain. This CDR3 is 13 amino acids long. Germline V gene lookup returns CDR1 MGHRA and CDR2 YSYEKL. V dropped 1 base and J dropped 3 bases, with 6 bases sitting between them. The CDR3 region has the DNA TGCGCCAGCAGCCAAGTTGAGGACACTGAAGCTTTCTTT. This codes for CASSQVEDTEAFF.

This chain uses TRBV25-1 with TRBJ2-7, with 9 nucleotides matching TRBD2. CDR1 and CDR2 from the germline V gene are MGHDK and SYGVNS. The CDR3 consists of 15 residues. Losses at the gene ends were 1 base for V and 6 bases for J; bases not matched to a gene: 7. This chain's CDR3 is CASSEWASGTLEQYF. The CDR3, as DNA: TGTGCCAGCAGTGAATGGGCTAGCGGGACCCTCGAGCAGTACTTC.

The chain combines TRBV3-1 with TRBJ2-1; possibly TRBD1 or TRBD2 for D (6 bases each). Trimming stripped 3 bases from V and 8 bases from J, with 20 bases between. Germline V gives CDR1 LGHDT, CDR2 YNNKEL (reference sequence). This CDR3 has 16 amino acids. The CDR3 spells CASSHIWGRDGDEQFF. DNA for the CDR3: TGTGCCAGCAGCCACATCTGGGGGCGGGATGGGGATGAGCAGTTCTTC.

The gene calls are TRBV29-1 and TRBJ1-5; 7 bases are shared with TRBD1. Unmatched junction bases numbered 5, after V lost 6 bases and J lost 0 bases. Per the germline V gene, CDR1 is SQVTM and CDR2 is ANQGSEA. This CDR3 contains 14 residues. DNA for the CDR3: TGCAGCGTAGCGACAGGGACTAGCAATCAGCCCCAGCATTTT. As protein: CSVATGTSNQPQHF.

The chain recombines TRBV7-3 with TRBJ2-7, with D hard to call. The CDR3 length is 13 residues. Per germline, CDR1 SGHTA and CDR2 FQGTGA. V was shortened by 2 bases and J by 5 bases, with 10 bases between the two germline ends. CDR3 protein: CASSLVGRDEQYF. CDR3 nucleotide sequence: TGTGCCAGCAGCTTAGTTGGGCGTGACGAGCAGTACTTC.

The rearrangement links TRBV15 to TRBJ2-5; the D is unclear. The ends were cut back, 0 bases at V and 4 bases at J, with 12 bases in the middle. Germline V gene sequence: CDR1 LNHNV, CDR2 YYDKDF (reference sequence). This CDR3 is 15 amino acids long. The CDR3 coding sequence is TGTGCCACCAGCAGAGATGACCAAGCCCGAGAGACCCAGTACTTC. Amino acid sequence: CATSRDDQARETQYF.

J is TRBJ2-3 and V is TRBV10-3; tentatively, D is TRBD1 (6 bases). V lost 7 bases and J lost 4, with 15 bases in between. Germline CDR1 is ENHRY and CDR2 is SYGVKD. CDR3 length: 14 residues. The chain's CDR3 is CAITSGPGADTQYF. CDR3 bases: TGTGCCATCACCTCGGGACCAGGGGCAGATACGCAGTATTTT.

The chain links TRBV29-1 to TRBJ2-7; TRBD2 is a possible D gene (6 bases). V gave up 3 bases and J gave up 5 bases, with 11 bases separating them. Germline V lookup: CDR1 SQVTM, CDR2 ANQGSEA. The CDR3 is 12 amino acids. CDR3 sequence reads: CSVEFGTDEQYF. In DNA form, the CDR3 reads TGCAGCGTTGAGTTCGGGACTGACGAGCAGTACTTC.

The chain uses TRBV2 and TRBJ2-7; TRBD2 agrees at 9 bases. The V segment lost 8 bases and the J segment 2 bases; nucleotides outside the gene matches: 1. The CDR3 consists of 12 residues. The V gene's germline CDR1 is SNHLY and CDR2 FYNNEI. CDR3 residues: CASAGGTYEQYF. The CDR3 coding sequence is TGTGCCAGCGCGGGAGGGACCTACGAGCAGTACTTC.

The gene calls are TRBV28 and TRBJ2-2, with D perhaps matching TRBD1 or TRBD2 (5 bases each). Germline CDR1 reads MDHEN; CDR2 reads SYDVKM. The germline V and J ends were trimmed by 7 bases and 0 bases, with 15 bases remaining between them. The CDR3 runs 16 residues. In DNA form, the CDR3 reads TGTGCCAGCATCGGACTCAGGGCAGCGAACACCGGGGAGCTGTTTTTT. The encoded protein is CASIGLRAANTGELFF.

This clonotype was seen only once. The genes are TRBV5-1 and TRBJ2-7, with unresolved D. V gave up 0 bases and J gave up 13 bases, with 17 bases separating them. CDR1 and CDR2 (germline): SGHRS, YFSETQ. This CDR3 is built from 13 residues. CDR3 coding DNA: TGCGCCAGCAGCTTGGCCAATAGGAGCCCCGCTTACTTC. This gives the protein CASSLANRSPAYF.